This T cell receptor (beta chain) was identified in a study of T cells in Graves' hyperthyroidism and ophthalmopathy. Study results and limitations: Clonotypes that were expanded in thyroid above 0.001 mostly appeared in blood too.

The V gene lost 7 bases and the J gene lost 1 base, with 10 bases spanning the gap. CDR1 MNHNS and CDR2 SASEGT come from the germline V gene. The CDR3 is 14 residues long. Of note for this clonotype: The antigen is undetermined.

RNA transcripts gave rise to amplified TCR beta CDR3 regions. Carried out on the TCR CDR3, a first-round RT-PCR used the HTBI primer set. TCRdb independently ran MiXCR on the multiplex PCR reads; one entry per CDR3 protein. Here the sample spans about 560,000 distinct CDR3 sequences, around 17% being singletons. The chain is built from TRBV6-1 and TRBJ2-2; weak D call: TRBD2 (6 bases). Material for sequencing was blood. This TCR came from a woman under 30 with Graves' hyperthyroidism. The DNA for the CDR3 is TGTGCCAGCAAGGGAGGCGAGAACACCGGGGAGCTGTTTTTT. Protein: CASKGGENTGELFF.